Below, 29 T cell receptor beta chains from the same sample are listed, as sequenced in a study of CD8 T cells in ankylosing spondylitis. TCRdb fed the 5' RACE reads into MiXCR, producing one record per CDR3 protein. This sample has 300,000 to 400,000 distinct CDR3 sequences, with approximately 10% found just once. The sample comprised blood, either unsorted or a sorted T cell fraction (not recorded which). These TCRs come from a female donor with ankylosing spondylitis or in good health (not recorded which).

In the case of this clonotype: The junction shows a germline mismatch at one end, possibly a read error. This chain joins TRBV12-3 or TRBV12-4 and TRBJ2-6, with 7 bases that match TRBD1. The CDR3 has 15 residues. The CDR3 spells CASNPTGAGANVLSF. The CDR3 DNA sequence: TGTGCCAGCAATCCTACAGGGGCTGGGGCCAACGTCCTGAGTTTC.

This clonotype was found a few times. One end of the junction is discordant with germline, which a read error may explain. For the CDR3, the DNA is TGCAGCTTCCGACAGGGGGAATTAATCTTC. Protein product: CSFRQGELIF. The chain links TRBV29-1 to TRBJ2-1; TRBD1 agrees at 9 bases. The V gene's germline CDR1 is SQVTM and CDR2 ANQGSEA. This CDR3 is built from 10 residues.

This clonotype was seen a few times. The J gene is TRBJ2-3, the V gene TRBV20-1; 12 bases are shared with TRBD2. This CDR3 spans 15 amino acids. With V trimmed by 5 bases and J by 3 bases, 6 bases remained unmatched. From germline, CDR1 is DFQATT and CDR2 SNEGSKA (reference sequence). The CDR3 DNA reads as TGCAGTGCTCCTGGACTAGCGGGGTGGACAGATACGCAGTATTTT. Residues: CSAPGLAGWTDTQYF.

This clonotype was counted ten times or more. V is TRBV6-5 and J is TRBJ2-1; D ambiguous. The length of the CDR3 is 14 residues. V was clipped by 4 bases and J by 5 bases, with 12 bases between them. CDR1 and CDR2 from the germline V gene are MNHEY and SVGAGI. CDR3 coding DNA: TGTGCCAGCAGTTTCACCGGACGGGACAATGAGCAGTTCTTC. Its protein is CASSFTGRDNEQFF.

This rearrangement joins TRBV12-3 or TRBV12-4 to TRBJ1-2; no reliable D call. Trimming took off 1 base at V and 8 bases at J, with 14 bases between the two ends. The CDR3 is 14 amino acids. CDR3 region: CASSLGVWTDGYTF. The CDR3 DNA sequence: TGTGCCAGCAGTTTAGGGGTTTGGACGGACGGCTACACCTTC.

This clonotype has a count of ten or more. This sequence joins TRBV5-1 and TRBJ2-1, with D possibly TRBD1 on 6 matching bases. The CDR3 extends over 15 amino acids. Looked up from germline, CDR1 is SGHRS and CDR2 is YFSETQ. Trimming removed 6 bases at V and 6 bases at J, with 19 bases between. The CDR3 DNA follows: TGCGCCAGCAACCCTGGGACACCCGGGGTCAATGAGCAGTTCTTC. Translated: CASNPGTPGVNEQFF.

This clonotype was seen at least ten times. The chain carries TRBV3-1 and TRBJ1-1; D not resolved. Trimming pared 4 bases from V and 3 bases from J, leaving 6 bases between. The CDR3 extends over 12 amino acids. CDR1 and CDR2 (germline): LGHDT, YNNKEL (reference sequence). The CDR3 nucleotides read TGTGCCAGCAGCCTCTGGGACACTGAAGCTTTCTTT. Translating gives CASSLWDTEAFF.

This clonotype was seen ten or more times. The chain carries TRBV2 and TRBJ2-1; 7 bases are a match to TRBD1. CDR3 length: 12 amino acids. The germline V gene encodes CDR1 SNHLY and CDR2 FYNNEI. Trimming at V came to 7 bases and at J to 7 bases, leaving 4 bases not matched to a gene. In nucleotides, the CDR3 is TGTGCCAGCACTTACAGGGGAAATGAGCAGTTCTTC. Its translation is CASTYRGNEQFF. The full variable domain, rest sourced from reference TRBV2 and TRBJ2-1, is EPEVTQTPSHQVTQMGQEVILRCVPISNHLYFYWYRQILGQKVEFLVSFYNNEISEKSEIFDDQFSVERPDGSNFTLKIRSTKLEDSAMYFCASTYRGNEQFFGPGTRLTVL.

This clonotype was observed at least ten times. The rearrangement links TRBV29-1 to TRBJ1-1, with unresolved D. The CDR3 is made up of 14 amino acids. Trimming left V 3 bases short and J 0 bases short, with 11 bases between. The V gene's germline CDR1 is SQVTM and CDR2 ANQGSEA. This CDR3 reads CSVDITGMNTEAFF. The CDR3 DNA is TGCAGCGTTGATATTACCGGAATGAACACTGAAGCTTTCTTT.

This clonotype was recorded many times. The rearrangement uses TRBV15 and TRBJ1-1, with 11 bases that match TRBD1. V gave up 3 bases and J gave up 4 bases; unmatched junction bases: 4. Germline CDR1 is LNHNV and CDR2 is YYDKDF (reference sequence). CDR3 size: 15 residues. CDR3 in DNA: TGTGCCACCAGCAGTGGGGACAGGGGGTCCACTGAAGCTTTCTTT. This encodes CATSSGDRGSTEAFF.

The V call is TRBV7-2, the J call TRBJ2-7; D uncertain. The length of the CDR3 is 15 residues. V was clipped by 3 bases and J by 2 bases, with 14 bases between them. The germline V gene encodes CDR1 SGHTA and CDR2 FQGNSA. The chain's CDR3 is CASSLSGGSAYEQYF. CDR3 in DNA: TGTGCCAGCAGCTTGTCTGGCGGAAGTGCCTACGAGCAGTACTTC.

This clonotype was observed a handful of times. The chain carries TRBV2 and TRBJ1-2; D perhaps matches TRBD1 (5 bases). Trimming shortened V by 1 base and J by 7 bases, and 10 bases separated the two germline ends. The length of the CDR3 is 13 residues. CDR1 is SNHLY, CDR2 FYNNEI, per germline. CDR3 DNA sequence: TGTGCCAGCAGTGAAGGGGATGGGGGTGGCTACACCTTC. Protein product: CASSEGDGGGYTF. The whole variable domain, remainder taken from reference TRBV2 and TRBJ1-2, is EPEVTQTPSHQVTQMGQEVILRCVPISNHLYFYWYRQILGQKVEFLVSFYNNEISEKSEIFDDQFSVERPDGSNFTLKIRSTKLEDSAMYFCASSEGDGGGYTFGSGTRLTVV.

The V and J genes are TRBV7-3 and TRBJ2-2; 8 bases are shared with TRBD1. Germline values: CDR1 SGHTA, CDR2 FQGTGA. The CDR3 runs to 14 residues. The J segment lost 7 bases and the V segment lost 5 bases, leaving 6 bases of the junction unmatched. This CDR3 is CASSLRGRIGELFF. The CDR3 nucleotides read TGTGCCAGCAGCCTCAGGGGGCGTATCGGGGAGCTGTTTTTT.

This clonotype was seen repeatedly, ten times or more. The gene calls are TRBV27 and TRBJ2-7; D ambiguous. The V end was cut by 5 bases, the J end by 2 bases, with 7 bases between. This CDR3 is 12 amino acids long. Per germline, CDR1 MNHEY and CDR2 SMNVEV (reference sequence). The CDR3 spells CASSQSPYEQYF. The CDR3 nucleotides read TGTGCCAGCAGTCAGAGCCCCTACGAGCAGTACTTC.

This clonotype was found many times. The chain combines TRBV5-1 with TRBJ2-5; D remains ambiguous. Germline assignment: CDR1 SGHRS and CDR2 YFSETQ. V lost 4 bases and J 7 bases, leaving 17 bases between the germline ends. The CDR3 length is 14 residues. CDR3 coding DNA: TGCGCCAGCAGCGGAAAAGGGTATCCCGTGACCCAGTACTTC. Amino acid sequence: CASSGKGYPVTQYF.

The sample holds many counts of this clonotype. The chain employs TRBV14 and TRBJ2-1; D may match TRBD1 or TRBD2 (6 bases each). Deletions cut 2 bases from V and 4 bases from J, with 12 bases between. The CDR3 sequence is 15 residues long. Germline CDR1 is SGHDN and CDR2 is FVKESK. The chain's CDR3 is CASSQRGEPYNEQFF. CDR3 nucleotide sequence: TGTGCCAGCAGCCAAAGGGGGGAGCCATACAATGAGCAGTTCTTC.

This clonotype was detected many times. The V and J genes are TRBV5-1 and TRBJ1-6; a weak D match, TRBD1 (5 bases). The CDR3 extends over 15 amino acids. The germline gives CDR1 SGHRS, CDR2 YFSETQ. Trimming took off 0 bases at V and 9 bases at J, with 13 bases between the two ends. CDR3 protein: CASSLDRGVSSPLHF. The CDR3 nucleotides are TGCGCCAGCAGCTTGGATCGGGGGGTCAGTTCACCCCTCCACTTT.

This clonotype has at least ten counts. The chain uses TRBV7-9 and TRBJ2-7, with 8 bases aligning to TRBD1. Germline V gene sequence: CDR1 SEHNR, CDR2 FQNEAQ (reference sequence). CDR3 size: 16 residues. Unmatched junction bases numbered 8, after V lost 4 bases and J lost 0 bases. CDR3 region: CASSSAGTGYSYEQYF. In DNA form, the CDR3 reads TGTGCCAGCAGCTCCGCCGGGACAGGATACTCCTACGAGCAGTACTTC.

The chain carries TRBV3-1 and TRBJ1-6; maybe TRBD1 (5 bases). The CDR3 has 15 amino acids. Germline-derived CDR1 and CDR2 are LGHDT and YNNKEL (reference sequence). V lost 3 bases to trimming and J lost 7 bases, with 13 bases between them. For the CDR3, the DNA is TGTGCCAGCAGCCAGGGGACCCTCAGAAATTCACCCCTCCACTTT. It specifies CASSQGTLRNSPLHF.

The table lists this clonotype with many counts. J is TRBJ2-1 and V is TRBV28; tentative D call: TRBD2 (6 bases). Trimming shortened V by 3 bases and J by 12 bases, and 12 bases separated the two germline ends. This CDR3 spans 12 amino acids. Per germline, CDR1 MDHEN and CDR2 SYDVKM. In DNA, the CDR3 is TGTGCCAGCAGTTTCGTTTTGGGAGGGCAGTTCTTC. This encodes CASSFVLGGQFF.

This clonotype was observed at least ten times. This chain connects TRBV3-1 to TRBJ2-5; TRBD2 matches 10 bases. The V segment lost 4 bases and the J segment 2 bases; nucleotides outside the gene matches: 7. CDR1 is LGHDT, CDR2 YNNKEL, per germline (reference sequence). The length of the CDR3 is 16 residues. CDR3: CASSLGLAELQETQYF. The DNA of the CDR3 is TGTGCCAGCAGCCTCGGACTAGCGGAGCTACAAGAGACCCAGTACTTC.

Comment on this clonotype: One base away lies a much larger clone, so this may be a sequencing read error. CDR3 loop: CASIRLAGDFTGTQYF. The CDR3 bases are TGTGCCAGCATCAGACTAGCGGGGGACTTCACAGGTACGCAGTATTTT. The chain couples TRBV6-1 to TRBJ2-3, with 12 positions matching TRBD2. Germline assignment: CDR1 MNHNS and CDR2 SASEGT. The CDR3 spans 16 residues.

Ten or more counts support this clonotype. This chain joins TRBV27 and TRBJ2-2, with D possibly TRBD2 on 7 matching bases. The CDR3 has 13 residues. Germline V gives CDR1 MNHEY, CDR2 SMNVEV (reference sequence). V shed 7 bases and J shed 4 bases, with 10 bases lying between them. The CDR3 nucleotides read TGTGCCAGCAAGGGGGGGAGCACCGGGGAGCTGTTTTTT. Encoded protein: CASKGGSTGELFF.

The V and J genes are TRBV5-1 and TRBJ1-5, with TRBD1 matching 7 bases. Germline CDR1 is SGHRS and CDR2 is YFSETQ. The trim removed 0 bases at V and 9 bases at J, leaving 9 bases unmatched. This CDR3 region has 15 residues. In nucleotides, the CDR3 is TGCGCCAGCAGCTTGGTCCCCGGGACAGCGGGGCCCCAGCATTTT. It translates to CASSLVPGTAGPQHF.

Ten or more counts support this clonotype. CDR3 protein: CASSSIATYEQYF. DNA of the CDR3: TGTGCCAGCAGTTCAATCGCAACCTACGAGCAGTACTTC. The V call is TRBV27, the J call TRBJ2-7; D not certain. With 4 bases removed from V and 2 bases from J, the gap between germline ends came to 9 bases. The V gene's germline CDR1 is MNHEY and CDR2 SMNVEV (reference sequence). CDR3 length: 13 amino acids.

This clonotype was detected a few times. DNA of the CDR3: TGCAGTGCTTCCCAAGGGGTGAACACCGGGGAGCTGTTTTTT. It specifies CSASQGVNTGELFF. The J gene is TRBJ2-2, the V gene TRBV20-1; a weak D match, TRBD1 (5 bases). This CDR3 has 14 residues. CDR1 is DFQATT and CDR2 is SNEGSKA in the germline V gene (reference sequence). Trimming cost V 5 bases and J 1 base, with 11 bases left between them.

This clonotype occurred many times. CDR3 coding DNA: TGCGCCAGCAGCTTGGGGGACAGGGCGAATCAGCCCCAGCATTTT. Protein: CASSLGDRANQPQHF. V and J are TRBV5-1 and TRBJ1-5; TRBD1 agrees at 9 bases. The germline V gene encodes CDR1 SGHRS and CDR2 YFSETQ. After removal of 0 bases from V and 4 bases from J, the junction contained 2 bases not matched to a gene. The CDR3 spans 15 residues.

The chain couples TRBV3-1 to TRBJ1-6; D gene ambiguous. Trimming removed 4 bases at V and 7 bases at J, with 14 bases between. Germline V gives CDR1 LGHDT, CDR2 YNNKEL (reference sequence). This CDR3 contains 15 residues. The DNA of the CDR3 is TGTGCCAGCAGCCGGACGTGGGAGGAAAATTCACCCCTCCACTTT. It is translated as CASSRTWEENSPLHF.

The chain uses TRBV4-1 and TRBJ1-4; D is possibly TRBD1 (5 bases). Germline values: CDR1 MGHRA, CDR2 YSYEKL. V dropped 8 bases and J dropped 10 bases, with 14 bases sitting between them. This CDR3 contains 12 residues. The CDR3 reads CASRSREGKLFF. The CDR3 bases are TGCGCCAGCCGCTCCAGGGAGGGAAAACTGTTTTTT.